This TCR beta chain stems from a study of neurological immune-mediated disorders. For this clonotype: Its antigen is not known. The junction does not match germline at one end; this may be a read error.

Study observations and caveats: The most TCR clonal expansion was seen in HTLV-1-associated myelopathy, whereas the least was seen in multiple sclerosis, below the level in healthy controls.

Time point reported: longitudinal time-point 2. The CDR3 spans 16 residues. Germline loops: CDR1 LNHNV, CDR2 YYDKDF (reference sequence). 5'RACE employing 10-nucleotide random UMIs yielded the cDNA. TCRdb re-called the 5' RACE reads with MiXCR, one entry per CDR3 protein. The sample shows some 87,000 distinct CDR3 sequences, about 13% of them seen only once. The receptor's source is a female donor with HTLV-1-associated myelopathy (HAM/TSP). Sequencing was performed on PBMCs. The chain uses TRBV15 and TRBJ2-5; 7 positions match TRBD1. The CDR3 DNA reads TGTGCTACCAGCAGGACCAGACAGGGCGGTCGGGAGACCCAGTACTTC. This gives the protein CATSRTRQGGRETQYF.